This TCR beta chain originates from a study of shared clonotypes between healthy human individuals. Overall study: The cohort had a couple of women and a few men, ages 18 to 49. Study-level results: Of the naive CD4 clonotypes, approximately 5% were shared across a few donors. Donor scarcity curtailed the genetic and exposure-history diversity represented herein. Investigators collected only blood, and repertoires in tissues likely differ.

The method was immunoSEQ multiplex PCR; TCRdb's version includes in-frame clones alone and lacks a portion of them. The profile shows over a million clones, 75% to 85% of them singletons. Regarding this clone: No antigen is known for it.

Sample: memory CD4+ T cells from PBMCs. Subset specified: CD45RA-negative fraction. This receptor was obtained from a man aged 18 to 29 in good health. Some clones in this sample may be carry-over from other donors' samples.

Written as DNA, the CDR3 is TGTGCCAGCAGCTTATTGGGGACAGCCTATGGCTACACCTTC. Protein: CASSLLGTAYGYTF. This sequence joins TRBV7-2 and TRBJ1-2, with 7 bases matching TRBD1. The CDR3 contains 14 residues. With V trimmed by 2 bases and J by 4 bases, 4 bases remained unmatched. The germline V gene encodes CDR1 SGHTA and CDR2 FQGNSA.